The present T cell receptor beta chain was sequenced within a study of blood T cell repertoires in COVID-19. Clones were read by immunoSEQ multiplex PCR, and TCRdb kept only the in-frame ones, dropping some. The sample holds 90,000 to 120,000 clones, 75% to 95% seen once. This CDR3 is built from 14 residues. Germline-derived CDR1 and CDR2 are MNHNS and SASEGT. V was clipped by 2 bases and J by 6 bases, with 11 bases between them. The TCR originated in a woman in her thirties with acute or convalescent COVID-19. The chain is built from TRBV6-1 and TRBJ1-5; no reliable D call. The sequenced sample consisted of peripheral blood. CDR3 coding DNA: TGTGCCAGCAGTGAATCCGGGTTTAGTCAGCCCCAGCATTTT. Protein: CASSESGFSQPQHF.